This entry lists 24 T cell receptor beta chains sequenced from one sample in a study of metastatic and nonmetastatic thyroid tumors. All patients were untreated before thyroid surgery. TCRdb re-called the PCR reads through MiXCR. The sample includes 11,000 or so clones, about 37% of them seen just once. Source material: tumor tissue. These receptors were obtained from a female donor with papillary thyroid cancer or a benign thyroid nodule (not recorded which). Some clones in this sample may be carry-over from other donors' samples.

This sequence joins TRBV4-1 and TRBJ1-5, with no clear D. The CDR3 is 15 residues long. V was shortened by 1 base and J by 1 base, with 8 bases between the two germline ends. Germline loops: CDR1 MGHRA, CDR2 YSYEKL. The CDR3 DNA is TGCGCCAGCAGCCAAGTAATTGGCAGCAATCAGCCCCAGCATTTT. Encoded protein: CASSQVIGSNQPQHF.

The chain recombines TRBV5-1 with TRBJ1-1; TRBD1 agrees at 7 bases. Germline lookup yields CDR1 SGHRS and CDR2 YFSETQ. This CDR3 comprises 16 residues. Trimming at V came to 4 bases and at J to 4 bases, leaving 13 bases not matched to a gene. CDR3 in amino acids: CASSPEVTGNPTEAFF. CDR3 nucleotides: TGCGCCAGCAGCCCGGAGGTGACAGGGAACCCCACTGAAGCTTTCTTT.

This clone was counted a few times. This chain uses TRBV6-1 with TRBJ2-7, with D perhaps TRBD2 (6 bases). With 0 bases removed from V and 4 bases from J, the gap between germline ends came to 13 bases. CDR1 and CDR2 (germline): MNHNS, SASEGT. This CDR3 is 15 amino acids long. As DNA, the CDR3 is TGTGCCAGCAGTGAAGCCGCGGAGGGGCCATACGAGCAGTACTTC. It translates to CASSEAAEGPYEQYF.

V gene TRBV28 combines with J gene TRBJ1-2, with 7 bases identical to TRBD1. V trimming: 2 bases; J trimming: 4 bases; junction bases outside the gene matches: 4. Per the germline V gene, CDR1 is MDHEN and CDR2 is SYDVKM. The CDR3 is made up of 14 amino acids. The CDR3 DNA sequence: TGTGCCAGCAGTTTAGGCACAGGGGTCTATGGCTACACCTTC. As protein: CASSLGTGVYGYTF.

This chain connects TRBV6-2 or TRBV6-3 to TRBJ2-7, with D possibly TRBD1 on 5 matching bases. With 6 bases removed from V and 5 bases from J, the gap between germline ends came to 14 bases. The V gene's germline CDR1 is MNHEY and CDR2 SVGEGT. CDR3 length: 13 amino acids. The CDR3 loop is CASSLSETDEQYF. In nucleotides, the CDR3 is TGTGCCAGCAGCCTCTCGGAGACAGACGAGCAGTACTTC.

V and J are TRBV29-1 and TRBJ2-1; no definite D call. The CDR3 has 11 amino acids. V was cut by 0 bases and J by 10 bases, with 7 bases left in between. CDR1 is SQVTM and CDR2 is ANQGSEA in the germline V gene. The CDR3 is CSVEDLGEQFF. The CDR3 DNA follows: TGCAGCGTTGAAGATCTGGGGGAGCAGTTCTTC.

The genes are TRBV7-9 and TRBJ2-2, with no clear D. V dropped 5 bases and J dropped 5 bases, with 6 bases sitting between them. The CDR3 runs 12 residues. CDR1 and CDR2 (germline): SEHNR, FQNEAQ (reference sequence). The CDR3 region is CASSPRTGELFF. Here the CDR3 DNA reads TGTGCCAGCAGCCCCCGTACCGGGGAGCTGTTTTTT.

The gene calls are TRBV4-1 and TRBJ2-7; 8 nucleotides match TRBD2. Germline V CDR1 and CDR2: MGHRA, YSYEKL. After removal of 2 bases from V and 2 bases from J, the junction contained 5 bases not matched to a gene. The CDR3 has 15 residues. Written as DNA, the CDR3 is TGCGCCAGCAGCCAAAGTCAGCGGGAGCCCTACGAGCAGTACTTC. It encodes CASSQSQREPYEQYF.

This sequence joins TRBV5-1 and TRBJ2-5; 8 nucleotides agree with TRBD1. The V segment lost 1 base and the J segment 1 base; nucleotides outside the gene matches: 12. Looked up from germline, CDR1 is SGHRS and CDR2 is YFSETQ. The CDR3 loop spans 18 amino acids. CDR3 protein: CASSLTLGQGWTQETQYF. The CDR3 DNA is TGCGCCAGCAGCTTGACCCTCGGACAGGGTTGGACCCAAGAGACCCAGTACTTC.

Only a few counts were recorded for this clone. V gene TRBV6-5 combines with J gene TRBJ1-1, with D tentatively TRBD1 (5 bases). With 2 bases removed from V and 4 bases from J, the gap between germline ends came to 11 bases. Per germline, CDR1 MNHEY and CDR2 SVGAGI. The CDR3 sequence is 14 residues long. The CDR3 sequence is CASSYSSDSTEAFF. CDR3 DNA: TGTGCCAGCAGTTACAGCTCAGACAGCACTGAAGCTTTCTTT.

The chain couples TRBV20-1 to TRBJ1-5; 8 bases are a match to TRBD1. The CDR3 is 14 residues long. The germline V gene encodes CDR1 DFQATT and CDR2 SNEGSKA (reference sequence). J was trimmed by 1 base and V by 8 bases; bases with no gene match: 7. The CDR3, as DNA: TGCAGTACCAGGGGGCTTGGGAGCAATCAGCCCCAGCATTTT. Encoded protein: CSTRGLGSNQPQHF.

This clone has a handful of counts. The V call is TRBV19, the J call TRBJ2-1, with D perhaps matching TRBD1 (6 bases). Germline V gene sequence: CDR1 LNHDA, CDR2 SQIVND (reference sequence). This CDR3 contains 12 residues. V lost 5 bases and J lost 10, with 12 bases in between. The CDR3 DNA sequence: TGTGCCAGTAGTTCTTTGGGGGCCGAGCAGTTCTTC. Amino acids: CASSSLGAEQFF.

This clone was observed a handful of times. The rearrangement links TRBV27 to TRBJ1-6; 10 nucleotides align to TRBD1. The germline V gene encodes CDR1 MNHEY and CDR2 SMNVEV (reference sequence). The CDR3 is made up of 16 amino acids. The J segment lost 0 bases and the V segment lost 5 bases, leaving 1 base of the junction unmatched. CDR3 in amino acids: CASSDRGHSYNSPLHF. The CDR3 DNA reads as TGTGCCAGCAGTGACAGGGGGCACTCCTATAATTCACCCCTCCACTTT.

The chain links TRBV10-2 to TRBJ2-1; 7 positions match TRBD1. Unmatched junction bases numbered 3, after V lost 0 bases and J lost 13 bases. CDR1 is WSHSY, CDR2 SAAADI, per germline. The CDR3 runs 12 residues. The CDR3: CASSESRTGQFF. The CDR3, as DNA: TGCGCCAGCAGTGAGTCAAGGACAGGCCAGTTCTTC.

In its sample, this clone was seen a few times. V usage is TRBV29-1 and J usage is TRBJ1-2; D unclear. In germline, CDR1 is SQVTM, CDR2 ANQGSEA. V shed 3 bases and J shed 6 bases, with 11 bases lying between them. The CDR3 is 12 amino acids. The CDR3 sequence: CSVEGEPHGYTF. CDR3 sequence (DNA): TGCAGCGTTGAGGGTGAACCCCATGGCTACACCTTC. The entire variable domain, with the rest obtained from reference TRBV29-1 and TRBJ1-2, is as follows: SAVISQKPSRDICQRGTSLTIQCQVDSQVTMMFWYRQQPGQSLTLIATANQGSEATYESGFVIDKFPISRPNLTFSTLTVSNMSPEDSSIYLCSVEGEPHGYTFGSGTRLTVV.

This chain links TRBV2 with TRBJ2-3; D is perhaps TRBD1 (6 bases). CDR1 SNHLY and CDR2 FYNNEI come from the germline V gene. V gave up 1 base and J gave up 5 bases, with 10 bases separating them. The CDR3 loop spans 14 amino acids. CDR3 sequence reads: CASSEGHREDTQYF. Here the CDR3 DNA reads TGTGCCAGCAGTGAAGGGCACAGGGAAGATACGCAGTATTTT.

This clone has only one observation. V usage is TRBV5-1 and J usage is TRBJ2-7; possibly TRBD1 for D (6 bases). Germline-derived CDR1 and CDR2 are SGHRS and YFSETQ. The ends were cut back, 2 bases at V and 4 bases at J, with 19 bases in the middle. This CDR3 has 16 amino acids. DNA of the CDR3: TGCGCCAGCAGCTTTCACTTACAGGGAGCTGATTACGAGCAGTACTTC. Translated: CASSFHLQGADYEQYF. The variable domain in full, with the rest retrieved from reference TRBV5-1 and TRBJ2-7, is KAGVTQTPRYLIKTRGQQVTLSCSPISGHRSVSWYQQTPGQGLQFLFEYFSETQRNKGNFPGRFSGRQFSNSRSEMNVSTLELGDSALYLCASSFHLQGADYEQYFGPGTRLTVT.

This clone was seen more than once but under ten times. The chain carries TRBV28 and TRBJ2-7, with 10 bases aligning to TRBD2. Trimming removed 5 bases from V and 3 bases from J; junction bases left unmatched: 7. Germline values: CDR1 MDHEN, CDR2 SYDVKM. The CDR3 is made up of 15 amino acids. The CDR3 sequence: CASSQPGLAHYEQYF. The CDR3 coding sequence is TGTGCCAGCAGTCAACCGGGACTAGCGCACTACGAGCAGTACTTC.

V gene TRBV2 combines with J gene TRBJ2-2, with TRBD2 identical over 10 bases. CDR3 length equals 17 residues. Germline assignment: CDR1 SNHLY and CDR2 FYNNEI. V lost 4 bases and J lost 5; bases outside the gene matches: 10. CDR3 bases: TGTGCCAGCAGTGTCCGAGGAGCGGGAGGGCGAACCGGGGAGCTGTTTTTT. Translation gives CASSVRGAGGRTGELFF.

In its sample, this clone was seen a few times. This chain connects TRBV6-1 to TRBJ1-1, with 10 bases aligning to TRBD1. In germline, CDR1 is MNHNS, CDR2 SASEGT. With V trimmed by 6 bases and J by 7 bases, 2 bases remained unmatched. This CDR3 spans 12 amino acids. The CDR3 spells CASSGQGVEAFF. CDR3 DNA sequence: TGTGCCAGCAGCGGACAGGGGGTTGAAGCTTTCTTT.

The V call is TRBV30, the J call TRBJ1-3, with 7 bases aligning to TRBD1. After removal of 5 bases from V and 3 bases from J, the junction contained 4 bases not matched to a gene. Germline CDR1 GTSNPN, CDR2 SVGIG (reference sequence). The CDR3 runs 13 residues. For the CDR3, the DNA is TGTGCCTGGGGGACAGCCTATGGAAACACCATATATTTT. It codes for CAWGTAYGNTIYF.

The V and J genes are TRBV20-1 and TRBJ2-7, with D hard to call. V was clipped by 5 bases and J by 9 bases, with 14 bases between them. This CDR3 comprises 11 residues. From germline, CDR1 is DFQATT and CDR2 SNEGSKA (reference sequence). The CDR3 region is CSALSGSGQYF. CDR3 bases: TGCAGTGCTCTTTCCGGGTCAGGGCAGTACTTC.

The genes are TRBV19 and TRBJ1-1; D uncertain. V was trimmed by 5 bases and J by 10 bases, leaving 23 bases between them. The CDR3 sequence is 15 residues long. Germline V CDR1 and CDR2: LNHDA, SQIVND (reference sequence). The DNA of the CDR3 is TGTGCCAGTAGTGTGGGGTTGGGGTCCCCCGCAGGAGCTTTCTTT. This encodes CASSVGLGSPAGAFF.

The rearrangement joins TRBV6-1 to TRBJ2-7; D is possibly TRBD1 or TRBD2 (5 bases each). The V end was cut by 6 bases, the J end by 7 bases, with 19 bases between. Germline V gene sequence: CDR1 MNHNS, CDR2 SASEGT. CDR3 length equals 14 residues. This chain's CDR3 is CASRQAGTPAEQYF. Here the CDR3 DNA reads TGTGCCAGCAGACAGGCCGGGACCCCCGCGGAGCAGTACTTC.